The next 5 T cell receptor beta chains were all read from a single sample in a study of CD8 T cells in Susac syndrome. RNA amounts of roughly 0.45 to 1 ug underwent reverse transcription with random hexamers. TCRdb itself ran the immunoSEQ multiplex PCR reads through MiXCR, one entry per CDR3 protein. In the table there are approximately 260,000 distinct CDR3 sequences, around 96% of which are singletons. Sequencing used CD4+ T cells from PBMCs. These receptors all stem from a human donor with Susac syndrome.

This chain links TRBV4-1 with TRBJ2-1, with D unresolved. The V and J ends lost 2 bases and 5 bases respectively, with 19 bases between them. CDR1 and CDR2 from the germline V gene are MGHRA and YSYEKL. The CDR3 extends over 17 amino acids. The CDR3 DNA is TGCGCCAGCAGCCAAATAGGTGAAGGACCGGCGGACAATGAGCAGTTCTTC. This encodes CASSQIGEGPADNEQFF.

The CDR3 DNA reads as TGTGCCAGCAGAGGGACAGGGTACTTCCACGAGCAGTACTTC. Translation: CASRGTGYFHEQYF. This chain uses TRBV25-1 with TRBJ2-7; 9 positions match TRBD1. CDR3 length equals 14 residues. V shed 6 bases, J shed 5 bases, and the junction held 8 bases outside the gene matches. CDR1 is MGHDK, CDR2 SYGVNS, per germline.

J is TRBJ2-1 and V is TRBV18; TRBD2 matches 11 bases. The V and J ends lost 6 bases and 7 bases, in that order; junction bases with no gene match: 8. Germline CDR1 and CDR2: KGHSH and LQKENI. This CDR3 comprises 15 residues. This CDR3 is CASSRGGLADNEQFF. CDR3 bases: TGTGCCAGCTCCCGAGGGGGACTAGCGGATAATGAGCAGTTCTTC. The entire variable domain, with the rest obtained from reference TRBV18 and TRBJ2-1, is as follows: NAGVMQNPRHLVRRRGQEARLRCSPMKGHSHVYWYRQLPEEGLKFMVYLQKENIIDESGMPKERFSAEFPKEGPSILRIQQVVRGDSAAYFCASSRGGLADNEQFFGPGTRLTVL.

This chain's CDR3 is CASSQGPVKETQYF. CDR3 nucleotides: TGCGCCAGCAGCCAAGGCCCTGTGAAAGAGACCCAGTACTTC. The chain employs TRBV4-1 and TRBJ2-5; no firm D call. This CDR3 comprises 14 residues. CDR1 and CDR2 from the germline V gene are MGHRA and YSYEKL. V was clipped by 1 base and J by 3 bases, with 9 bases between them.

This chain joins TRBV20-1 and TRBJ2-6, with 7 bases aligning to TRBD2. Trimming at V came to 3 bases and at J to 2 bases, leaving 1 base not matched to a gene. In germline, CDR1 is DFQATT, CDR2 SNEGSKA (reference sequence). The CDR3 runs to 14 residues. The CDR3 sequence is CSASGGAGANVLTF. The DNA for the CDR3 is TGCAGTGCTAGTGGGGGGGCTGGGGCCAACGTCCTGACTTTC.